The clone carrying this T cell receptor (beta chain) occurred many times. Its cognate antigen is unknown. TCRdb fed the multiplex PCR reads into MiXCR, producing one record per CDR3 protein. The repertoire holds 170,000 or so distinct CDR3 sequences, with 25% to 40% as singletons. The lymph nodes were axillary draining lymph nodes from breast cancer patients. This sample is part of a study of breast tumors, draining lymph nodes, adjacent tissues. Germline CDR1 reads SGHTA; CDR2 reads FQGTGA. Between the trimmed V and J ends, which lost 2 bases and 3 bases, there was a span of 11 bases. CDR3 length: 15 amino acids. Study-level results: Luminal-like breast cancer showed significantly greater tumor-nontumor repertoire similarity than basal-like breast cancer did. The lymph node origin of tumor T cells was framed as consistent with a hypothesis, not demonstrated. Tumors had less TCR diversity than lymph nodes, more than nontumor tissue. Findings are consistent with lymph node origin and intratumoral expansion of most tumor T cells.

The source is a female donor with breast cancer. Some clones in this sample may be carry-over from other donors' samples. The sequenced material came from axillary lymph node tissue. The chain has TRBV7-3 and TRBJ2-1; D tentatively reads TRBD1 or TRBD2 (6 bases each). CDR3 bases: TGTGCCAGCAGCTTAGGAGGGGGTTACTACAATGAGCAGTTCTTC. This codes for CASSLGGGYYNEQFF.